The clone carrying this T cell receptor beta chain occurred many times. Its antigen is undetermined. CDR3 length: 14 amino acids. Germline CDR1 SGHDT, CDR2 YYEEEE. V shed 1 base and J shed 6 bases, with 12 bases lying between them. This sample was taken from a study of T-cell reconstitution after alpha-beta-depleted transplantation in children. Study observations and caveats: TCRbeta diversity was high at day 60 in some patients (a result of surviving recipient T cells and thymic progenitors). Reports say that about two months after transplant, the alpha-beta T cells came out of several hundred graft clones that had expanded. Hyperexpanded clones declined; after one year, newly produced T cells mostly supplied diversity.

Preparation of the TCRbeta library used unique molecular identifiers. TCRdb analysed the PCR reads with MiXCR anew, one entry per CDR3 protein. This repertoire shows a few hundred thousand distinct CDR3 sequences, roughly a tenth found once; its top ten account for under 30%. This chain links TRBV5-6 with TRBJ2-3, with D possibly being TRBD2 (5 bases). This specimen consisted of PBMCs, obtained before TCRalphabeta/CD19-depleted stem cell transplant. The sequence came from a child younger than two with acute myeloid leukemia, due to receive a stem cell transplant. CDR3 region: CASSLSLARDTQYF. The CDR3 DNA reads TGTGCCAGCAGCTTGTCCCTAGCAAGGGATACGCAGTATTTT.